A selection of T cell receptor beta chains follows, all from one sample in a study of long-term antiretroviral therapy in people with HIV. Clones were sequenced by immunoSEQ multiplex PCR, and TCRdb holds only the in-frame ones, with some missing. The sample holds about 25,000 clones, 65% to 90% seen once. The sample consisted of unsorted PBMCs, taken 1.2 years after starting antiretroviral therapy. The receptors shown here come from a man aged 45-65 years with HIV. Each CDR3 is given with its conserved first and last residue. Each record gives: clone size, V gene, J gene, D gene, CDR3 DNA, CDR3 protein. D genes are given only for firm matches. Clone size, where shown, is once, few, many, or a class for clones that have expanded.

clone size: .; V gene: TRBV9; J gene: TRBJ2-3; D gene: TRBD2; CDR3 DNA: TGTGCCAGCAGCCCGCAGGGACTACCTACAGATACGCAGTATTTT; CDR3 protein: CASSPQGLPTDTQYF
clone size: .; V gene: TRBV4-1; J gene: TRBJ1-4; D gene: TRBD1; CDR3 DNA: TGCGCCAGCAGCCAATTGAAGTCCGGGAGACAGGGTGAAAAACTGTTTTTT; CDR3 protein: CASSQLKSGRQGEKLFF
clone size: few; V gene: TRBV5-6; J gene: TRBJ1-1; D gene: .; CDR3 DNA: TGTGCCAGCAGCTTGGATACTGAAGCTTTCTTT; CDR3 protein: CASSLDTEAFF
clone size: .; V gene: TRBV6-6; J gene: TRBJ2-2; D gene: TRBD2; CDR3 DNA: TGTGCCAGCAGTTCTGGGGACTACACGAACACCGGGGAGCTGTTTTTT; CDR3 protein: CASSSGDYTNTGELFF
clone size: .; V gene: TRBV28; J gene: TRBJ1-4; D gene: .; CDR3 DNA: TGTGCCAGCAGTTTAAAGGGGCGCGGTGTGTTTTTT; CDR3 protein: CASSLKGRGVFF
clone size: few; V gene: TRBV18; J gene: TRBJ2-7; D gene: TRBD2; CDR3 DNA: TGTGCCAGCTCTAGGGGACTAGAAATGTACGAGCAGTACTTC; CDR3 protein: CASSRGLEMYEQYF
clone size: .; V gene: TRBV6-5; J gene: TRBJ2-1; D gene: .; CDR3 DNA: TGTGCCAGCAGTTGGCAGGGCGATATCGAGCAGTTCTTC; CDR3 protein: CASSWQGDIEQFF
clone size: .; V gene: TRBV19; J gene: TRBJ2-5; D gene: .; CDR3 DNA: TGTGCCAGTACCCCGACCGCGTTGGGAGAGACCCAGTACTTC; CDR3 protein: CASTPTALGETQYF
clone size: .; V gene: TRBV5-1; J gene: TRBJ2-3; D gene: .; CDR3 DNA: TGCGCCAGCAGCTTGGATTGGTCAGGAACGCAGTATTTT; CDR3 protein: CASSLDWSGTQYF
clone size: .; V gene: TRBV28; J gene: TRBJ2-7; D gene: .; CDR3 DNA: TGTGCCAGCAGTTTAAATAAGCAGTACTTC; CDR3 protein: CASSLNKQYF
clone size: .; V gene: TRBV28; J gene: TRBJ1-1; D gene: .; CDR3 DNA: TGTGCCAGCAGTGAGACAGTAAACACTGAAGCTTTCTTT; CDR3 protein: CASSETVNTEAFF
clone size: .; V gene: TRBV11-3; J gene: TRBJ2-7; D gene: .; CDR3 DNA: TGTGCCAGCAGCTTACCACCCGGGGACGAGCAGTACTTC; CDR3 protein: CASSLPPGDEQYF
clone size: .; V gene: TRBV4-1; J gene: TRBJ2-3; D gene: TRBD1; CDR3 DNA: TGCGCCAGCAGCCAAGAGATGGGACAGGGGAGGACAGATACGCAGTATTTT; CDR3 protein: CASSQEMGQGRTDTQYF
clone size: .; V gene: TRBV6-6; J gene: TRBJ2-7; D gene: .; CDR3 DNA: TGTGCCAGCAGCCTTATTATAGGACAAACTTCGGAGCAGTACTTC; CDR3 protein: CASSLIIGQTSEQYF
clone size: .; V gene: TRBV5-1; J gene: TRBJ2-1; D gene: TRBD1; CDR3 DNA: TGCGCCAGCAGCCTAGGGGACAGGGGATCCTACAATGAGCAGTTCTTC; CDR3 protein: CASSLGDRGSYNEQFF
clone size: .; V gene: TRBV11-2; J gene: TRBJ2-1; D gene: .; CDR3 DNA: TGTGCCAGCAGCTTAGTGGACCTTGACGGGCAGTTCTTC; CDR3 protein: CASSLVDLDGQFF
clone size: .; V gene: TRBV27; J gene: TRBJ2-7; D gene: .; CDR3 DNA: TGTGCCAGCAGTCGCTTAGAGGACTCCTACGAGCAGTACTTC; CDR3 protein: CASSRLEDSYEQYF
clone size: .; V gene: TRBV27; J gene: TRBJ2-1; D gene: .; CDR3 DNA: TGTGCCAGCAGGCGGACCCTCGCCAATGAGCAGTTCTTC; CDR3 protein: CASRRTLANEQFF
clone size: .; V gene: TRBV4-1; J gene: TRBJ2-5; D gene: TRBD2; CDR3 DNA: TGCGCCAGCAGCCAGGCGCCGACTAGCGGGGGGGCGGTTGGGCAAGAGACCCAGTACTTC; CDR3 protein: CASSQAPTSGGAVGQETQYF
clone size: .; V gene: TRBV27; J gene: TRBJ2-7; D gene: .; CDR3 DNA: TGTGCCAGCAGTTATGGGGCCGGGTACGAGCAGTACTTC; CDR3 protein: CASSYGAGYEQYF
clone size: once; V gene: TRBV18; J gene: TRBJ1-3; D gene: .; CDR3 DNA: TGTGCCAGCTCGTCGCAGTACTCTGGAAACACCATATATTTT; CDR3 protein: CASSSQYSGNTIYF
clone size: .; V gene: TRBV30; J gene: TRBJ1-4; D gene: .; CDR3 DNA: TGTGCCTGGAGTGTAATCCAGGGAGCGGGGGAAAAACTGTTTTTT; CDR3 protein: CAWSVIQGAGEKLFF
clone size: .; V gene: TRBV10-1; J gene: TRBJ2-2; D gene: .; CDR3 DNA: TGCGCCAGCAGTCGGGACAACACCGGGGAGCTGTTTTTT; CDR3 protein: CASSRDNTGELFF
clone size: .; V gene: TRBV9; J gene: TRBJ1-1; D gene: .; CDR3 DNA: TGTGCCAGCAGCGTAGTAGGGGATGGTGCTGAAGCTTTCTTT; CDR3 protein: CASSVVGDGAEAFF
clone size: once; V gene: TRBV7-8; J gene: TRBJ1-3; D gene: .; CDR3 DNA: TGTGCCAGCAGCTTAACCCCCTCTGGAAACACCATATATTTT; CDR3 protein: CASSLTPSGNTIYF
clone size: .; V gene: TRBV7-3; J gene: TRBJ2-1; D gene: .; CDR3 DNA: TGTGCCAGCAGCTTGTGGTATAGCTCCTACAATGAGCAGTTCTTC; CDR3 protein: CASSLWYSSYNEQFF
clone size: .; V gene: TRBV27; J gene: TRBJ1-4; D gene: .; CDR3 DNA: TGTGCCAGCAGTAAACTGGAAAATGAAAAACTGTTTTTT; CDR3 protein: CASSKLENEKLFF
clone size: .; V gene: TRBV7-2; J gene: TRBJ2-1; D gene: TRBD2; CDR3 DNA: TGTGCCAGCAGCTTAGTGGGGGGTAGCGGGTACAATGAGCAGTTCTTC; CDR3 protein: CASSLVGGSGYNEQFF
clone size: .; V gene: TRBV19; J gene: TRBJ1-1; D gene: TRBD1; CDR3 DNA: TGTGCCAGTAGTATCTTGGGGACAGGCAACACTGAAGCTTTCTTT; CDR3 protein: CASSILGTGNTEAFF
clone size: .; V gene: TRBV7-9; J gene: TRBJ2-7; D gene: .; CDR3 DNA: TGTGCCAGCAGCTTAGTTCTTTCTACCGAGCAGTACTTC; CDR3 protein: CASSLVLSTEQYF
clone size: .; V gene: TRBV4-1; J gene: TRBJ1-1; D gene: TRBD1; CDR3 DNA: TGCGCCAGCAGCCAAGGAATTTTGAGGGCAGGGGGCGTGAACACTGAAGCTTTCTTT; CDR3 protein: CASSQGILRAGGVNTEAFF
clone size: .; V gene: TRBV14; J gene: TRBJ1-5; D gene: .; CDR3 DNA: TGTGCCAGCAGCAAGACCCTTGGGCGGGGGGGTCAGCCCCAGCATTTT; CDR3 protein: CASSKTLGRGGQPQHF
clone size: .; V gene: TRBV7-2; J gene: TRBJ1-2; D gene: TRBD1; CDR3 DNA: TGTGCCAGCAGCACCTACTCCGGGACAGGGTACTATGGCTACACCTTC; CDR3 protein: CASSTYSGTGYYGYTF
clone size: once; V gene: TRBV28; J gene: TRBJ1-1; D gene: TRBD1; CDR3 DNA: TGTGCCAGCATCGAGACCGGGACAGATTCAGCTTTCTTT; CDR3 protein: CASIETGTDSAFF
clone size: .; V gene: TRBV6-1; J gene: TRBJ1-2; D gene: TRBD1; CDR3 DNA: TGTGCCAGCAGTGAGCCGGGACAGGGGGCCTATGGCTACACCTTC; CDR3 protein: CASSEPGQGAYGYTF
clone size: few; V gene: TRBV7-3; J gene: TRBJ1-5; D gene: TRBD1; CDR3 DNA: TGTGCCAGCAGCTTGACAGGGGGTCAGCCCCAGCATTTT; CDR3 protein: CASSLTGGQPQHF
clone size: .; V gene: TRBV30; J gene: TRBJ1-2; D gene: .; CDR3 DNA: TGTGCCTGGAGTTCATTGACAGGTTGGGGTGGCTACACCTTC; CDR3 protein: CAWSSLTGWGGYTF
clone size: .; V gene: TRBV5-1; J gene: TRBJ1-5; D gene: .; CDR3 DNA: TGCGCCAGCAGTTCGGAAGGGAAAGGTCAGCCCCAGCATTTT; CDR3 protein: CASSSEGKGQPQHF
clone size: .; V gene: TRBV6-5; J gene: TRBJ2-7; D gene: TRBD1; CDR3 DNA: TGTGCCAGCAGTTACGGGACAGGGGCCTACGAGCAGTACTTC; CDR3 protein: CASSYGTGAYEQYF
clone size: .; V gene: TRBV30; J gene: TRBJ1-2; D gene: TRBD1; CDR3 DNA: TGTGCCTGGAGTGTACCCTTACAGGGGGGTGATGGCTACACCTTC; CDR3 protein: CAWSVPLQGGDGYTF
clone size: .; V gene: TRBV27; J gene: TRBJ2-4; D gene: .; CDR3 DNA: TGTGCCAGCAGTTTAGAAGGCGGCCCGGCGGGGAACATTCAGTACTTC; CDR3 protein: CASSLEGGPAGNIQYF
clone size: .; V gene: TRBV6-5; J gene: TRBJ1-5; D gene: .; CDR3 DNA: TGTGCCAGCAGGCCCCCGGGATCAAATCAGCCCCAGCATTTT; CDR3 protein: CASRPPGSNQPQHF
clone size: .; V gene: TRBV28; J gene: TRBJ1-3; D gene: .; CDR3 DNA: TGTGCCAGCAGTTTAACAGTCTCTGGAAACACCATATATTTT; CDR3 protein: CASSLTVSGNTIYF
clone size: .; V gene: TRBV2; J gene: TRBJ1-1; D gene: TRBD1; CDR3 DNA: TGTGCCAGCAGAACGACAGGGGCGAACACTGAAGCTTTCTTT; CDR3 protein: CASRTTGANTEAFF
clone size: .; V gene: TRBV30; J gene: TRBJ2-7; D gene: .; CDR3 DNA: TGTGCCTGGAGTCGGGGGAGCTACGAGCAGTACTTC; CDR3 protein: CAWSRGSYEQYF
clone size: .; V gene: TRBV5-5; J gene: TRBJ1-1; D gene: .; CDR3 DNA: TGTGCCAGCAGCTTGACAGGGAACATGAACACTGAAGCTTTCTTT; CDR3 protein: CASSLTGNMNTEAFF
clone size: .; V gene: TRBV28; J gene: TRBJ1-5; D gene: .; CDR3 DNA: TGTGCCAGCAGTTGGACTGCTAATAGCAATCAGCCCCAGCATTTT; CDR3 protein: CASSWTANSNQPQHF
clone size: .; V gene: TRBV7-8; J gene: TRBJ1-4; D gene: .; CDR3 DNA: TGTGCCAGCAGCTTACGGGACATCAATGAAAAACTGTTTTTT; CDR3 protein: CASSLRDINEKLFF
clone size: few; V gene: TRBV21-1; J gene: TRBJ2-7; D gene: .; CDR3 DNA: TGTGCCAGCAGCGGACATCGGGAGCAGTACTTC; CDR3 protein: CASSGHREQYF
clone size: few; V gene: TRBV19; J gene: TRBJ1-1; D gene: .; CDR3 DNA: TGTGCCAGTGAGGTCAGGTTGAACACTGAAGCTTTCTTT; CDR3 protein: CASEVRLNTEAFF
clone size: .; V gene: TRBV7-8; J gene: TRBJ2-6; D gene: .; CDR3 DNA: TGTGCCAGCAGCCTACGGGACCTTCGGGCGCGGGGTACTGGGGCCAACGTCCTGACTTTC; CDR3 protein: CASSLRDLRARGTGANVLTF
clone size: .; V gene: TRBV27; J gene: TRBJ2-3; D gene: TRBD2; CDR3 DNA: TGTGCCAGCAGTTTATTCAAGGCTAGCGGGGGGCCTAGCACAGATACGCAGTATTTT; CDR3 protein: CASSLFKASGGPSTDTQYF
clone size: .; V gene: TRBV11-1; J gene: TRBJ2-1; D gene: TRBD2; CDR3 DNA: TGTGCCAGCAGCTTATTGTCAGCGGGGGGGAGGGATGAGCAGTTCTTC; CDR3 protein: CASSLLSAGGRDEQFF
clone size: .; V gene: TRBV6-5; J gene: TRBJ1-4; D gene: .; CDR3 DNA: TGTGCCAGCAGTCCTCAGGGGCTGAATGAAAAACTGTTTTTT; CDR3 protein: CASSPQGLNEKLFF
clone size: .; V gene: TRBV28; J gene: TRBJ2-1; D gene: .; CDR3 DNA: TGTGCCAGCCGGGGAGGTTTCTCCTACAATGAGCAGTTCTTC; CDR3 protein: CASRGGFSYNEQFF
clone size: .; V gene: TRBV9; J gene: TRBJ1-3; D gene: .; CDR3 DNA: TGTGCCAGCAGCGTAGGACTCCTGTCAGGGCTTCGAAACACCATATATTTT; CDR3 protein: CASSVGLLSGLRNTIYF
clone size: .; V gene: TRBV9; J gene: TRBJ1-1; D gene: .; CDR3 DNA: TGTGCCAGCAGCGCCGAGGGGGGCTGGACTGAAGCTTTCTTT; CDR3 protein: CASSAEGGWTEAFF
clone size: .; V gene: TRBV6-1; J gene: TRBJ2-3; D gene: TRBD2; CDR3 DNA: TGTGCCAGCAGTGAGGGACTAGCTCAGGCGGCAGATACGCAGTATTTT; CDR3 protein: CASSEGLAQAADTQYF
clone size: .; V gene: TRBV10-3; J gene: TRBJ1-1; D gene: .; CDR3 DNA: TGTGCCATCTCGCCGAAGAACACTGAAGCTTTCTTT; CDR3 protein: CAISPKNTEAFF
clone size: .; V gene: TRBV27; J gene: TRBJ2-7; D gene: .; CDR3 DNA: TGTGCCAGCAGTACCCTCCCGGCGACTTATTACGAGCAGTACTTC; CDR3 protein: CASSTLPATYYEQYF